The 28 T cell receptor beta chains listed next were all sequenced from one sample in a study of blood T cell repertoires in COVID-19 (TCRdb year 2020). The library was generated by the immunoSEQ multiplex PCR assay. The clones in this table, taken by TCRdb from immuneACCESS, are in-frame only. Not every clone is retained; where verified, under half of the shortfall comes from an unresolved V gene, and the cause of the rest is unknown. The sample data list 300,000 to 400,000 clones, and 87% of these were observed just once. The ten largest clones capture about 0.93% of the sample. The specimen sequenced was PBMCs or T cells enriched from blood (not recorded which). The receptors derive from a woman aged 30 to 39 who had recovered from COVID-19.

The chain employs TRBV5-1 and TRBJ2-7; D perhaps matches TRBD2 (5 bases). Trimming took off 4 bases at V and 3 bases at J, with 5 bases between the two ends. CDR3 length equals 11 residues. Per germline, CDR1 SGHRS and CDR2 YFSETQ. The CDR3 region is CASSGSYEQYF. The CDR3 bases are TGCGCCAGCAGCGGGAGCTACGAGCAGTACTTC. Based on the CDR3 plus reference TRBV5-1 and TRBJ2-7, the full variable domain is KAGVTQTPRYLIKTRGQQVTLSCSPISGHRSVSWYQQTPGQGLQFLFEYFSETQRNKGNFPGRFSGRQFSNSRSEMNVSTLELGDSALYLCASSGSYEQYFGPGTRLTVT.

This rearrangement joins TRBV5-1 to TRBJ1-2; 9 positions match TRBD1. The V segment lost 3 bases and the J segment 6 bases; nucleotides outside the gene matches: 3. CDR3 length: 13 amino acids. Germline CDR1 reads SGHRS; CDR2 reads YFSETQ. CDR3 DNA: TGCGCCAGCAGCTATGGGACAGGGAATGGCTACACCTTC. Protein product: CASSYGTGNGYTF. The entire variable domain, with the rest obtained from reference TRBV5-1 and TRBJ1-2, is as follows: KAGVTQTPRYLIKTRGQQVTLSCSPISGHRSVSWYQQTPGQGLQFLFEYFSETQRNKGNFPGRFSGRQFSNSRSEMNVSTLELGDSALYLCASSYGTGNGYTFGSGTRLTVV.

V is TRBV19 and J is TRBJ1-2; 7 nucleotides line up with TRBD1. Germline trimming cut 7 bases from V and 2 bases from J; bases unmatched to any gene: 10. CDR1 is LNHDA, CDR2 SQIVND, per germline (reference sequence). The CDR3 runs to 15 residues. CDR3 in amino acids: CASTSHFRGNYGYTF. CDR3 DNA: TGTGCCAGTACTTCTCATTTCAGGGGGAACTATGGCTACACCTTC.

The rearrangement joins TRBV6-5 to TRBJ2-7; a possible D gene is TRBD1 (6 bases). V shed 6 bases and J shed 0 bases, with 12 bases lying between them. This CDR3 has 14 residues. Germline lookup yields CDR1 MNHEY and CDR2 SVGAGI. The CDR3 protein is CASRFSGASYEQYF. The DNA for the CDR3 is TGTGCCAGCAGGTTTTCAGGGGCCTCCTACGAGCAGTACTTC.

This clone is a singleton in its sample. The chain has TRBV29-1 and TRBJ1-4; D uncertain. The germline V gene has CDR1 SQVTM and CDR2 ANQGSEA. The CDR3 has 12 residues. With 6 bases removed from V and 2 bases from J, the gap between germline ends came to 7 bases. CDR3 nucleotide sequence: TGCAGCGTGTCGGGTACTAATGAAAAACTGTTTTTT. As protein: CSVSGTNEKLFF.

The chain has TRBV12-3 or TRBV12-4 and TRBJ2-5, with D possibly being TRBD2 (5 bases). The V end was cut by 2 bases, the J end by 4 bases, with 8 bases between. The length of the CDR3 is 13 residues. The CDR3 nucleotides are TGTGCCAGCAGTTTATGGGGAGCAGAGACCCAGTACTTC. It translates to CASSLWGAETQYF.

The gene calls are TRBV7-2 and TRBJ1-3; D uncertain. The length of the CDR3 is 11 residues. Germline loops: CDR1 SGHTA, CDR2 FQGNSA. V lost 3 bases to trimming and J lost 5 bases, with 2 bases between them. CDR3 nucleotide sequence: TGTGCCAGCAGCTTTAGAAACACCATATATTTT. Translating it yields CASSFRNTIYF.

This clone was seen only once. The chain uses TRBV30 and TRBJ2-2, with D perhaps TRBD2 (5 bases). The CDR3 is 14 amino acids. CDR1 is GTSNPN, CDR2 SVGIG, per germline (reference sequence). Trimming cost V 5 bases and J 3 bases, with 13 bases left between them. CDR3 DNA: TGTGCCTGGGGTCCAGGCGGGCACACCGGGGAGCTGTTTTTT. This sequence encodes CAWGPGGHTGELFF.

J is TRBJ2-5 and V is TRBV29-1; 7 bases match TRBD2. This CDR3 comprises 13 residues. Germline V gene sequence: CDR1 SQVTM, CDR2 ANQGSEA. The CDR3 is CSSWGGKDETQYF. CDR3 DNA: TGCAGTTCCTGGGGGGGAAAGGATGAGACCCAGTACTTC. Variable domain in full (rest from reference TRBV29-1 and TRBJ2-5): SAVISQKPSRDICQRGTSLTIQCQVDSQVTMMFWYRQQPGQSLTLIATANQGSEATYESGFVIDKFPISRPNLTFSTLTVSNMSPEDSSIYLCSSWGGKDETQYFGPGTRLLVL.

The rearrangement links TRBV30 to TRBJ2-1; 11 positions agree with TRBD2. J was trimmed by 8 bases and V by 5 bases; bases with no gene match: 11. Per the germline V gene, CDR1 is GTSNPN and CDR2 is SVGIG (reference sequence). This CDR3 has 15 residues. The CDR3 DNA reads as TGTGCCTGGGCGCATCTAGCGGGGGGCGGCGATGAGCAGTTCTTC. The encoded protein is CAWAHLAGGGDEQFF.

The chain joins TRBV6-5 to TRBJ2-5, with D possibly being TRBD1 (8 bases). With 6 bases removed from V and 4 bases from J, the gap between germline ends came to 15 bases. The CDR3 runs to 14 residues. Germline CDR1 reads MNHEY; CDR2 reads SVGAGI. The CDR3 coding sequence is TGTGCCAGCAGCTTCGGGGGGACAGGAGAGACCCAGTACTTC. Its translation is CASSFGGTGETQYF.

The genes are TRBV28 and TRBJ1-5; D is undetermined. Germline assignment: CDR1 MDHEN and CDR2 SYDVKM. This CDR3 is 14 amino acids long. The V gene lost 2 bases and the J gene lost 7 bases, with 12 bases spanning the gap. CDR3 sequence: CASSLEENRQPQHF. CDR3 nucleotide sequence: TGTGCCAGCAGTTTAGAGGAGAACCGCCAGCCCCAGCATTTT.

This clone was seen a single time. The rearrangement links TRBV28 to TRBJ2-3; 9 bases are shared with TRBD2. After removal of 3 bases from V and 4 bases from J, the junction contained 8 bases not matched to a gene. The CDR3 covers 16 residues. Germline values: CDR1 MDHEN, CDR2 SYDVKM. CDR3 bases: TGTGCCAGCAGTTTGGGCGGGGGGGCGTCCCCAGATACGCAGTATTTT. Protein: CASSLGGGASPDTQYF.

The chain couples TRBV15 to TRBJ2-7; 12 nucleotides agree with TRBD2. With V trimmed by 6 bases and J by 3 bases, 6 bases remained unmatched. The CDR3 sequence is 15 residues long. Germline V gives CDR1 LNHNV, CDR2 YYDKDF (reference sequence). CDR3 in DNA: TGTGCCACCAGTCTCCTGACTAGCGGGAGCTACGAGCAGTACTTC. This encodes CATSLLTSGSYEQYF.

The V call is TRBV7-6, the J call TRBJ2-7; TRBD2 might be the D (5 bases). Germline CDR1 and CDR2: SGHVS and FNYEAQ. Deletions cut 5 bases from V and 6 bases from J, with 14 bases between. This CDR3 is 13 amino acids long. CDR3 bases: TGTGCCAGCAGCCCCAAGGTCGGGGTCGAGCAGTACTTC. Translated: CASSPKVGVEQYF.

The chain recombines TRBV4-3 with TRBJ2-2, with D maybe TRBD1 (5 bases). Looked up from germline, CDR1 is LGHNA and CDR2 is YSLEER. The CDR3 has 18 amino acids. V was pared by 3 bases and J by 6 bases, with 23 bases between. The CDR3 DNA reads as TGCGCCAGCAGCCAGACCCCCGCCGCGGTAGGGGTCTCCGGGGAGCTGTTTTTT. It translates to CASSQTPAAVGVSGELFF.

V usage is TRBV5-1 and J usage is TRBJ2-1; 9 bases are shared with TRBD2. Germline CDR1 is SGHRS and CDR2 is YFSETQ. V dropped 5 bases and J dropped 7; count of bases not matched to a gene: 4. The CDR3 is 13 residues long. The CDR3 region has the DNA TGCGCCAGCAGTCAGGCGGGGGGGAATGAGCAGTTCTTC. This encodes CASSQAGGNEQFF.

This clone has only one observation. This rearrangement joins TRBV27 to TRBJ2-1; 9 positions match TRBD2. CDR1 MNHEY and CDR2 SMNVEV come from the germline V gene (reference sequence). J lost 0 bases, V lost 6 bases, and 3 bases had no gene match. The CDR3 extends over 15 amino acids. CDR3 in amino acids: CASSPSGASYNEQFF. DNA for the CDR3: TGTGCCAGCAGCCCTAGCGGGGCCTCCTACAATGAGCAGTTCTTC.

The V gene is TRBV12-5, the J gene TRBJ2-3; TRBD1 matches at 9 bases. CDR1 is LGHNT, CDR2 FRNRAP, per germline. J was trimmed by 5 bases and V by 4 bases; bases with no gene match: 4. The CDR3 is made up of 14 amino acids. Here the CDR3 reads CASGSGQGLDTQYF. The CDR3 nucleotides read TGTGCTAGTGGTTCGGGACAGGGACTAGATACGCAGTATTTT.

The rearrangement links TRBV6-2 or TRBV6-3 to TRBJ1-3; D ambiguous. With 4 bases removed from V and 0 bases from J, the gap between germline ends came to 7 bases. This CDR3 is 14 amino acids long. Germline CDR1 reads MNHEY; CDR2 reads SVGEGT. The CDR3: CASSWSDSGNTIYF. The CDR3 DNA reads as TGTGCCAGCAGTTGGAGCGACTCTGGAAACACCATATATTTT.

This clone was observed a single time. The rearrangement joins TRBV6-1 to TRBJ1-1; no definite D call. The V gene's germline CDR1 is MNHNS and CDR2 SASEGT. CDR3 length: 15 amino acids. The V end lost 1 base, the J end lost 5 bases, and 14 bases lay between the germline ends. The CDR3 region is CASSEVPGGWTEAFF. The CDR3 region has the DNA TGTGCCAGCAGTGAAGTGCCAGGTGGATGGACTGAAGCTTTCTTT.

The V call is TRBV5-5, the J call TRBJ2-3; possibly TRBD2 for D (5 bases). Germline assignment: CDR1 SGHKS and CDR2 YYEKEE (reference sequence). The CDR3 length is 17 residues. V gave up 1 base and J gave up 2 bases, with 17 bases separating them. Here the CDR3 reads CASSLLEEPTFTDTQYF. In DNA, the CDR3 is TGTGCCAGCAGCTTGTTGGAGGAACCTACTTTCACAGATACGCAGTATTTT.

This clone was counted at least ten times. The V and J genes are TRBV28 and TRBJ2-7; the D is unclear. CDR3 size: 13 residues. Germline V gene lookup returns CDR1 MDHEN and CDR2 SYDVKM. The V and J ends lost 3 bases and 5 bases respectively, with 11 bases between them. The CDR3: CASSFLSGDEQYF. CDR3 DNA sequence: TGTGCCAGCAGTTTCCTTTCCGGAGACGAGCAGTACTTC.

CDR3: CASSHIQGSSYNSPLHF. CDR3 nucleotides: TGTGCCAGCAGCCATATCCAGGGGAGCTCCTATAATTCACCCCTCCACTTT. V gene TRBV7-2 combines with J gene TRBJ1-6, with a weak D call TRBD1 (6 bases). Per germline, CDR1 SGHTA and CDR2 FQGNSA. With 5 bases removed from V and 0 bases from J, the gap between germline ends came to 14 bases. This CDR3 is 17 amino acids long.

V gene TRBV10-1 combines with J gene TRBJ2-7, with 8 bases lining up with TRBD2. Trimming took 2 bases from V and 6 from J; bases not matched to a gene: 3. Germline values: CDR1 WNHNN, CDR2 SYGVQD (reference sequence). This CDR3 has 13 residues. Written as DNA, the CDR3 is TGCGCCAGCAGTGAGCAGGCGGGGGGCGAGCAGTACTTC. Protein: CASSEQAGGEQYF.

The chain uses TRBV30 and TRBJ1-5; no clear D gene. Trimming pared 0 bases from V and 0 bases from J, leaving 6 bases between. Germline CDR1 reads GTSNPN; CDR2 reads SVGIG (reference sequence). This CDR3 comprises 14 residues. This CDR3 is CAWSVQHSNQPQHF. As DNA, the CDR3 is TGTGCCTGGAGTGTACAGCATAGCAATCAGCCCCAGCATTTT.

The rearrangement uses TRBV15 and TRBJ2-3, with D unresolved. V lost 1 base and J 0 bases, leaving 11 bases between the germline ends. From germline, CDR1 is LNHNV and CDR2 YYDKDF (reference sequence). The CDR3 sequence is 16 residues long. DNA for the CDR3: TGTGCCACCAGCAGAGCGGAGTCCCGTAGCACAGATACGCAGTATTTT. Translation: CATSRAESRSTDTQYF.

The V and J genes are TRBV9 and TRBJ1-3; 11 positions agree with TRBD1. Per germline, CDR1 SGDLS and CDR2 YYNGEE. The length of the CDR3 is 17 residues. Trimming cost V 0 bases and J 4 bases; bases outside gene matches: 6. CDR3 sequence: CASSVDTGTGGGNTIYF. CDR3 DNA sequence: TGTGCCAGCAGCGTAGACACCGGGACAGGGGGAGGAAACACCATATATTTT.